The 32 T cell receptor beta chains below all came from one sample that was sequenced in a study of shared clonotypes between healthy human individuals. TCRdb keeps only in-frame clones here, not all; method: immunoSEQ multiplex PCR. The table includes some 490,000 clones, 65% to 85% detected once. The sequencing sample was made of PBMCs. These receptors were obtained from a woman aged 40 to 55 in good health. Some clones in this sample may be carry-over from other donors' samples.

This clone occurred a few times. The genes are TRBV15 and TRBJ2-5, with D tentatively TRBD2 (7 bases). Trimming took 3 bases from V and 5 from J, leaving 16 bases between them. This CDR3 has 15 amino acids. Germline V lookup: CDR1 LNHNV, CDR2 YYDKDF (reference sequence). The CDR3: CATSRGPEGGETQYF. The CDR3, as DNA: TGTGCCACCAGCAGGGGCCCCGAGGGGGGGGAGACCCAGTACTTC.

This clone has a single count. The rearrangement joins TRBV29-1 to TRBJ2-7; no reliable D call. Deletions cut 1 base from V and 8 bases from J, with 15 bases between. From germline, CDR1 is SQVTM and CDR2 ANQGSEA. The CDR3 loop spans 13 amino acids. The CDR3 nucleotides read TGCAGCGTTGAAGTCCGGGCCCCCCCTAAGCAGTACTTC. Translating gives CSVEVRAPPKQYF.

This clone occurred once. This chain joins TRBV7-3 and TRBJ2-2, with D possibly TRBD1 on 6 matching bases. In germline, CDR1 is SGHTA, CDR2 FQGTGA. V shed 5 bases and J shed 6 bases, with 7 bases lying between them. The CDR3 has 12 residues. The CDR3 DNA is TGTGCCAGCAGCGAGGGGGCCGGGGAGCTGTTTTTT. As protein: CASSEGAGELFF.

This clone was detected only once. This chain joins TRBV5-1 and TRBJ2-7; 9 bases fit TRBD2. CDR3 length equals 17 residues. Germline V CDR1 and CDR2: SGHRS, YFSETQ. V shed 4 bases, J shed 4 bases, and the junction held 15 bases outside the gene matches. DNA of the CDR3: TGCGCCAGCAGCCCGTCTTTGAGCGGGAGGAATCTATACGAGCAGTACTTC. Protein: CASSPSLSGRNLYEQYF.

V is TRBV5-3 and J is TRBJ1-5; a weak D match, TRBD1 (5 bases). TRBV5-3 is known as an ORF, though its function is uncertain. The CDR3 length is 15 residues. The V and J ends lost 4 bases and 6 bases respectively, with 17 bases between them. The CDR3 region has the DNA TGTGCCAGAAGCCCCTGGGGGATCCTGGTTCAGCCCCAGCATTTT. Protein sequence: CARSPWGILVQPQHF.

About this clone: This likely stems from a read error, as it lies one base from a far larger clone. The rearrangement uses TRBV29-1 and TRBJ2-3; D possibly uses TRBD1 or TRBD2 (5 bases each). The CDR3 sequence is 12 residues long. Looked up from germline, CDR1 is SQVTM and CDR2 is ANQGSEA. CDR3 sequence reads: CGATPGPDTQYF. CDR3 DNA: TGCGGCGCAACCCCGGGGCCAGATACGCAGTATTTT.

The chain has TRBV5-4 and TRBJ1-1; TRBD1 is a possible D gene (5 bases). V lost 4 bases to trimming and J lost 3 bases, with 16 bases between them. Germline lookup yields CDR1 SGHNT and CDR2 YYREEE (reference sequence). This CDR3 has 15 amino acids. The CDR3 sequence: CASSPGGVSHTEAFF. The CDR3 region has the DNA TGTGCCAGCAGCCCTGGGGGGGTATCGCACACTGAAGCTTTCTTT.

The rearrangement joins TRBV30 to TRBJ2-2; D tentatively reads TRBD1 or TRBD2 (6 bases each). This CDR3 comprises 14 residues. Germline lookup yields CDR1 GTSNPN and CDR2 SVGIG (reference sequence). Trimming took off 2 bases at V and 9 bases at J, with 16 bases between the two ends. CDR3 in DNA: TGTGCCTGGAGTCCCGGGGGCCTAGCCCGGGAGCTGTTTTTT. Protein: CAWSPGGLARELFF.

The chain recombines TRBV4-2 with TRBJ2-1; 7 bases match TRBD2. The CDR3 extends over 16 amino acids. With 4 bases clipped from V and 4 bases from J, the junction kept 10 bases outside the gene matches. Germline lookup yields CDR1 LGHNA and CDR2 YNFKEQ. CDR3 in amino acids: CASSRGSGNGYNEQFF. CDR3 sequence (DNA): TGTGCCAGCAGCCGAGGGAGCGGGAACGGGTACAATGAGCAGTTCTTC.

Note on this clone: A much more abundant neighbour one base away suggests this may be a read error. The CDR3 does not close with the conserved phenylalanine or tryptophan, likely indicating a read error. The V gene is TRBV14, the J gene TRBJ1-3; a weak D match, TRBD1 (6 bases). Germline assignment: CDR1 SGHDN and CDR2 FVKESK. This CDR3 comprises 15 residues. V was clipped by 0 bases and J by 4 bases, with 10 bases between them. CDR3 residues: CASSQEGTWGNTIYV. CDR3 sequence (DNA): TGTGCCAGCAGCCAAGAAGGGACATGGGGAAACACCATATATGTT.

A word on this clone: Other DNA sequences of this sample code for an identical CDR3. This chain connects TRBV30 to TRBJ2-2; D is undetermined. CDR1 and CDR2 from the germline V gene are GTSNPN and SVGIG (reference sequence). The CDR3 sequence is 15 residues long. V lost 2 bases and J 5 bases, leaving 15 bases between the germline ends. The CDR3 sequence: CAWSRPATITGELFF. Written as DNA, the CDR3 is TGTGCCTGGAGTAGGCCAGCGACCATAACCGGGGAGCTGTTTTTT.

This clone was found once. A far larger clone is just one base off, so this is likely a read error. This sample also contains other DNA sequences that code for the same CDR3. The chain carries TRBV10-3 and TRBJ1-1; unclear D gene. The CDR3 spans 13 residues. The germline CDR1 and CDR2 sequences are ENHRY and SYGVKD. CDR3 region: CAIRLYANTEAFF. Written as DNA, the CDR3 is TGCGCCATCAGACTGTACGCGAACACTGAAGCTTTCTTT.

The rearrangement links TRBV18 to TRBJ2-5; unclear D gene. Germline CDR1 KGHSH, CDR2 LQKENI. The CDR3 spans 14 residues. The V end lost 1 base, the J end lost 2 bases, and 8 bases lay between the germline ends. The chain's CDR3 is CASSPRSLQETQYF. CDR3 DNA: TGTGCCAGCTCACCACGGTCCTTGCAAGAGACCCAGTACTTC.

Details on this clone: This could be a read error, since a much larger clone is one nucleotide away. The gene calls are TRBV14 and TRBJ2-7; D unresolved. CDR1 and CDR2 (germline): SGHDN, FVKESK. The CDR3 loop spans 10 amino acids. The V gene lost 5 bases and the J gene lost 1 base, with 0 bases spanning the gap. CDR3 residues: CASSSYEQYF. The CDR3 DNA reads TGTGCCAGCAGCTCCTACGAGCAGTACTTC.

V usage is TRBV5-1 and J usage is TRBJ2-7, with 8 bases fitting TRBD2. Germline V gene data show CDR1 as SGHRS and CDR2 as YFSETQ. Trimming took 0 bases from V and 5 from J; bases not matched to a gene: 4. The CDR3 consists of 14 residues. CDR3 bases: TGCGCCAGCAGCTTGGCGGGAGGGAGTGACGAGCAGTACTTC. It is translated as CASSLAGGSDEQYF. The whole variable domain, filled in from reference TRBV5-1 and TRBJ2-7, reads KAGVTQTPRYLIKTRGQQVTLSCSPISGHRSVSWYQQTPGQGLQFLFEYFSETQRNKGNFPGRFSGRQFSNSRSEMNVSTLELGDSALYLCASSLAGGSDEQYFGPGTRLTVT.

This sequence joins TRBV5-1 and TRBJ1-5; TRBD1 matches at 9 bases. CDR1 is SGHRS, CDR2 YFSETQ, per germline. With V trimmed by 4 bases and J by 5 bases, 4 bases remained unmatched. This CDR3 is built from 14 residues. CDR3 bases: TGCGCCAGCAGCGTAGACAGGGGGGATCAGCCCCAGCATTTT. This sequence encodes CASSVDRGDQPQHF.

As concerns this clone: This clone may be a read error of a much larger clone one base away. This chain uses TRBV15 with TRBJ2-5, with 9 positions matching TRBD2. J was trimmed by 2 bases and V by 5 bases; bases with no gene match: 9. CDR3 length equals 16 residues. CDR1 LNHNV and CDR2 YYDKDF come from the germline V gene (reference sequence). The DNA for the CDR3 is TGTGCCACCAGCCCGGGGACTAGCTGGAGTCAAGAGACCCAGTACTTC. Translated, it gives CATSPGTSWSQETQYF.

The genes are TRBV5-1 and TRBJ1-1, with 7 bases aligning to TRBD1. Trimming at V came to 3 bases and at J to 1 base, leaving 6 bases not matched to a gene. The CDR3 runs 15 residues. Germline loops: CDR1 SGHRS, CDR2 YFSETQ. The CDR3 DNA reads TGCGCCAGCAGCTCTAAACAGGGGCCGAACACTGAAGCTTTCTTT. Protein sequence: CASSSKQGPNTEAFF.

Notes on this clone: A far larger clone lies a single base away; this is likely a read error. The gene calls are TRBV30 and TRBJ2-1; either TRBD1 or TRBD2 may supply D (5 bases each). This CDR3 is 13 amino acids long. From germline, CDR1 is GTSNPN and CDR2 SVGIG (reference sequence). Trimming took 5 bases from V and 13 from J, leaving 21 bases between them. The CDR3 reads CAWGSISGAIQFF. CDR3 bases: TGTGCCTGGGGTTCCATTTCCGGGGCTATCCAGTTCTTC.

The rearrangement uses TRBV2 and TRBJ1-2; the D is unclear. V shed 4 bases and J shed 2 bases, with 11 bases lying between them. From germline, CDR1 is SNHLY and CDR2 FYNNEI. The CDR3 runs to 14 residues. CDR3 DNA sequence: TGTGCCAGCAGTGTCGCAGGTACGAACTATGGCTACACCTTC. Residues: CASSVAGTNYGYTF.

Comments on this clone: It may be a read error: a sequence one base away is much more abundant. The rearrangement uses TRBV29-1 and TRBJ1-4; the D is unclear. The CDR3 has 15 amino acids. Trimming pared 4 bases from V and 5 bases from J, leaving 17 bases between. Germline V gene sequence: CDR1 SQVTM, CDR2 ANQGSEA. CDR3 nucleotides: TGCAGCGTTGTAATCCCCCGGCAGGTAAATGAAAAACTGTTTTTT. It translates to CSVVIPRQVNEKLFF.

The genes are TRBV19 and TRBJ1-1; D remains unclear. Trimming stripped 2 bases from V and 7 bases from J, with 17 bases between. This CDR3 comprises 15 residues. CDR1 and CDR2 (germline): LNHDA, SQIVND (reference sequence). CDR3 loop: CASSINEHPPVEAFF. CDR3 DNA sequence: TGTGCCAGTAGTATAAACGAGCACCCACCCGTTGAAGCTTTCTTT.

This clone was seen more than once but under ten times. V is TRBV6-5 and J is TRBJ2-2; D remains unclear. With 2 bases removed from V and 5 bases from J, the gap between germline ends came to 9 bases. The CDR3 consists of 14 residues. The germline gives CDR1 MNHEY, CDR2 SVGAGI. The CDR3 DNA reads as TGTGCCAGCAGTTACAAGCAAGAGACCGGGGAGCTGTTTTTT. It codes for CASSYKQETGELFF.

The rearrangement joins TRBV11-1 to TRBJ2-1; TRBD2 matches at 7 bases. V was clipped by 2 bases and J by 7 bases; unmatched bases: 8. This CDR3 has 15 residues. The V gene's germline CDR1 is SGHAT and CDR2 FQDESV (reference sequence). Here the CDR3 DNA reads TGTGCCAGCAGCTTAAGCGGGAAGGGAGGAAATGAGCAGTTCTTC. Encoded protein: CASSLSGKGGNEQFF.

As for this clone: A far larger clone is only one base removed, so a read error is likely. This CDR3 is missing its conserved last phenylalanine or tryptophan, likely due to a read error. This rearrangement joins TRBV30 to TRBJ1-1; D is unresolved. Germline V gene lookup returns CDR1 GTSNPN and CDR2 SVGIG (reference sequence). This CDR3 is 12 amino acids long. The V end lost 2 bases, the J end lost 9 bases, and 13 bases lay between the germline ends. In nucleotides, the CDR3 is TGTGCCTGGAGTCTCCCTGTGTCGAAAGCTTTCTCT. It is translated as CAWSLPVSKAFS.

This chain links TRBV20-1 with TRBJ2-7, with D perhaps TRBD1 (5 bases). V gave up 5 bases and J gave up 4 bases, with 9 bases separating them. Per the germline V gene, CDR1 is DFQATT and CDR2 is SNEGSKA (reference sequence). The CDR3 is 11 amino acids. DNA of the CDR3: TGCAGTGCTCCAGGGCGTTACGAGCAGTACTTC. Protein: CSAPGRYEQYF.

This clone turned up a few times. V and J are TRBV18 and TRBJ1-1; D is perhaps TRBD1 (6 bases). The CDR3 spans 12 residues. Per the germline V gene, CDR1 is KGHSH and CDR2 is LQKENI. V shed 3 bases and J shed 7 bases, with 9 bases lying between them. The CDR3 DNA reads as TGTGCCAGCTCACCGGGCAGGGGTGAAGCTTTCTTT. Encoded protein: CASSPGRGEAFF.

As to this clone: It is likely a read error: a sequence one base away is far more abundant. V is TRBV19 and J is TRBJ1-5; TRBD1 might be the D (6 bases). The J call may be wrong; the DNA end is better matched by TRBJ2-3. The CDR3 spans 14 residues. Germline-derived CDR1 and CDR2 are LNHDA and SQIVND (reference sequence). The CDR3 nucleotides read TGTGCCAGTAGTATGGGGGACAACTATCAGCCCCAGTATTTT. It yields the protein CASSMGDNYQPQYF.

V is TRBV28 and J is TRBJ1-2, with D maybe TRBD1 (5 bases). CDR1 is MDHEN and CDR2 is SYDVKM in the germline V gene. The CDR3 consists of 15 residues. Trimming shortened V by 6 bases and J by 8 bases, and 22 bases separated the two germline ends. This chain's CDR3 is CASSGGELRKGGYTF. CDR3 DNA: TGTGCCAGCAGCGGGGGGGAGTTAAGAAAGGGAGGCTACACCTTC.

The V call is TRBV7-2, the J call TRBJ2-2; 8 nucleotides agree with TRBD1. The V and J ends lost 2 bases and 0 bases, in that order; junction bases with no gene match: 8. This CDR3 has 18 amino acids. The germline CDR1 and CDR2 sequences are SGHTA and FQGNSA. The CDR3: CASSLRLGTGPNTGELFF. The CDR3 bases are TGTGCCAGCAGCTTAAGGTTGGGGACAGGCCCGAACACCGGGGAGCTGTTTTTT.

The rearrangement links TRBV18 to TRBJ1-2, with 9 bases identical to TRBD1. The CDR3 has 15 amino acids. From germline, CDR1 is KGHSH and CDR2 LQKENI. The ends lost 5 bases at V and 4 bases at J; junction bases unmatched: 8. CDR3: CASSAGTGITYGYTF. CDR3 in DNA: TGTGCCAGCTCAGCCGGGACAGGGATTACCTATGGCTACACCTTC.

The chain has TRBV6-1 and TRBJ2-5; the match to TRBD2 covers 7 bases. The CDR3 sequence is 15 residues long. Germline V CDR1 and CDR2: MNHNS, SASEGT. V lost 11 bases to trimming and J lost 0 bases; unmatched junction nucleotides: 12. The CDR3 coding sequence is TGTGCCGGTAACGTCGGCGGGAGAGACCAAGAGACCCAGTACTTC. Translated, it gives CAGNVGGRDQETQYF.